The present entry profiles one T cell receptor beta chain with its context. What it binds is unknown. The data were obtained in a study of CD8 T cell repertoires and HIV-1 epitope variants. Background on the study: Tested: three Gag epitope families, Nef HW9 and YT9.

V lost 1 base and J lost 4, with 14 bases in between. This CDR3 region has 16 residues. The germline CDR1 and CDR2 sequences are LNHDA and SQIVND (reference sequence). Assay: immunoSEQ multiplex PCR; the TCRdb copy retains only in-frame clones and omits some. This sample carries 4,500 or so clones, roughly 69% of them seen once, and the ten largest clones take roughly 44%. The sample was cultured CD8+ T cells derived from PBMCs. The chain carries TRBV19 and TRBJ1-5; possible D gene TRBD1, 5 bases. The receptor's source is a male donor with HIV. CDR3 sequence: CASSIGFRGNNQPQHF. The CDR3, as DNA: TGTGCCAGTAGTATAGGATTTCGGGGGAATAATCAGCCCCAGCATTTT. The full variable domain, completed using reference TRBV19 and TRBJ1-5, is DGGITQSPKYLFRKEGQNVTLSCEQNLNHDAMYWYRQDPGQGLRLIYYSQIVNDFQKGDIAEGYSVSREKKESFPLTVTSAQKNPTAFYLCASSIGFRGNNQPQHFGDGTRLSIL.